This TCR beta chain derives from a study of cytomegalovirus exposure and HLA in healthy donors. Study-wide points: For most TCR beta V segments, an earlier analysis put the productive rate at about 87% or about 30% of the time. Apparent HLA restriction characterized most CMV-associated TCR beta chains in a later analysis.

The trim removed 5 bases at V and 8 bases at J, leaving 14 bases unmatched. The CDR3 contains 16 residues. Germline lookup yields CDR1 MNHEY and CDR2 SMNVEV (reference sequence). This PCR relied on a set of 60 Vbeta primers and 13 Jbeta primers. Generated by immunoSEQ multiplex PCR, the TCRdb table keeps only in-frame clones and is missing some. Among about 170,000 clones listed, approximately 70% were seen once. On this clone: Its antigen is undetermined.

The chain joins TRBV27 to TRBJ1-4, with TRBD1 matching over 7 bases. This receptor was obtained from a man aged 40-49 years in good health and CMV-seropositive. Sequenced material: PBMCs. This chain's CDR3 is CASSTTSQGVEEKLFF. The CDR3, as DNA: TGTGCCAGCAGTACCACCTCTCAGGGGGTAGAGGAAAAACTGTTTTTT.